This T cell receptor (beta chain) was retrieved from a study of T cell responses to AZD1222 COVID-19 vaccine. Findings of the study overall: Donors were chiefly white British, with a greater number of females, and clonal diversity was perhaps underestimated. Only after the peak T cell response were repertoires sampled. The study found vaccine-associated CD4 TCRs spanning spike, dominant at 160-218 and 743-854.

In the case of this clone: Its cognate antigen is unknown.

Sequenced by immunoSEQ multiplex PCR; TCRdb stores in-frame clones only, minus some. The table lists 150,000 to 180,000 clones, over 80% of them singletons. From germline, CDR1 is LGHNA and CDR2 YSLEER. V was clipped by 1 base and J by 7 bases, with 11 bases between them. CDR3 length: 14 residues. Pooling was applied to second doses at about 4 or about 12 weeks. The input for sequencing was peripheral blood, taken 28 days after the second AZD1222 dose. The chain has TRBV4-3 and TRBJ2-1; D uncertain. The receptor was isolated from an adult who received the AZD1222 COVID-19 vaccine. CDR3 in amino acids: CASSQGLVVNEQFF. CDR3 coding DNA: TGCGCCAGCAGCCAAGGGCTCGTAGTGAATGAGCAGTTCTTC.